The 10 T cell receptor beta chains below all came from one sample that was sequenced in a study of blood T cell repertoires in COVID-19. Assay used: immunoSEQ multiplex PCR; TCRdb lists only in-frame clones, some missing. This table holds some 200,000 clones, roughly 84% found once. Sequenced material: peripheral blood. The source is a human donor in a cohort sampled during active COVID-19.

This clone was detected a few times. V usage is TRBV18 and J usage is TRBJ2-2, with TRBD1 identical over 9 bases. The CDR3 covers 14 residues. The junction had 5 bases not matched to a gene; V was cut back by 5 bases and J by 7 bases. Germline-derived CDR1 and CDR2 are KGHSH and LQKENI. Here the CDR3 DNA reads TGTGCCAGCTCATCGGGACAGGGTATCGGGGAGCTGTTTTTT. This codes for CASSSGQGIGELFF.

The chain has TRBV18 and TRBJ2-1; TRBD2 might be the D (5 bases). The CDR3 totals 12 residues. Germline CDR1 reads KGHSH; CDR2 reads LQKENI. The V and J ends lost 4 bases and 9 bases respectively, with 10 bases between them. CDR3 DNA: TGTGCCAGCTCACTAATTGGGAGTGAGCAGTTCTTC. Its protein product is CASSLIGSEQFF.

V usage is TRBV30 and J usage is TRBJ1-2; 9 bases fit TRBD1. This CDR3 is built from 14 residues. Germline assignment: CDR1 GTSNPN and CDR2 SVGIG (reference sequence). V lost 2 bases and J lost 1; bases outside the gene matches: 2. The CDR3 bases are TGTGCCTGGAGTCGGGACAGGGTTAACTATGGCTACACCTTC. This sequence encodes CAWSRDRVNYGYTF.

The V gene is TRBV6-5, the J gene TRBJ1-1; D possibly corresponds to TRBD1 (6 bases). Germline CDR1 and CDR2: MNHEY and SVGAGI. The CDR3 totals 13 residues. Trimming left V 2 bases short and J 6 bases short, with 10 bases between. The CDR3, as DNA: TGTGCCAGCAGTTACCGAGGGGGTGCTGAAGCTTTCTTT. This gives the protein CASSYRGGAEAFF.

The V gene is TRBV7-2, the J gene TRBJ2-7; 7 nucleotides match TRBD2. V lost 0 bases and J lost 1; bases outside the gene matches: 0. The CDR3 is made up of 14 amino acids. CDR1 and CDR2 (germline): SGHTA, FQGNSA. The CDR3: CASSLAGGSYEQYF. The CDR3 DNA is TGTGCCAGCAGCTTAGCGGGAGGGTCCTACGAGCAGTACTTC.

The gene calls are TRBV21-1 and TRBJ2-5; the table's D call, TRBD1, was not checked against the DNA. TRBV21-1 is shown as a pseudogene. The CDR3 spans 15 residues. DNA for the CDR3: TGTGCCAGCAGCAAAGTACAGGGCGAAGAAGAGACCCAGTACTTC. It specifies CASSKVQGEEETQYF.

A note on this clone: Mismatch with germline at one junction end may stem from a read error. V usage is TRBV28 and J usage is TRBJ2-1; no reliable D call. The CDR3 length is 10 residues. Germline CDR1 MDHEN, CDR2 SYDVKM. The CDR3 DNA follows: TGTGCCAGCAGCCATACTGTGATGCTCTTC. This sequence encodes CASSHTVMLF.

With regard to this clone: The same CDR3 can be traced to other DNA sequences in this sample. The CDR3 reads CASSFGETQYF. CDR3 nucleotides: TGCGCCAGCAGCTTCGGTGAGACCCAGTACTTC. The chain employs TRBV5-1 and TRBJ2-5; D unclear. The CDR3 extends over 11 amino acids. The germline V gene has CDR1 SGHRS and CDR2 YFSETQ. V dropped 2 bases and J dropped 5 bases, with 4 bases sitting between them.

The chain is built from TRBV2 and TRBJ2-3; D might be TRBD1 (6 bases). The CDR3 is 16 amino acids. V was pared by 4 bases and J by 0 bases, with 14 bases between. From germline, CDR1 is SNHLY and CDR2 FYNNEI. CDR3 sequence (DNA): TGTGCCAGCAGTGGACACAGGGTGGCTAGCACAGATACGCAGTATTTT. It codes for CASSGHRVASTDTQYF.

The chain carries TRBV6-2 or TRBV6-3 and TRBJ2-7; 7 bases align to TRBD2. With V trimmed by 2 bases and J by 7 bases, 8 bases remained unmatched. From germline, CDR1 is MNHEY and CDR2 SVGEGT. This CDR3 contains 14 residues. CDR3 in amino acids: CASSYGAGVREQYF. The CDR3 DNA reads as TGTGCCAGCAGTTACGGCGCGGGAGTACGGGAGCAGTACTTC.